Here is one T cell receptor beta chain with its context. Its antigen remains unidentified. The entry originates in a study of CD8 T cells in ankylosing spondylitis. Notes on the study in general: Made up of about eight highly homologous variants, a TCR beta motif appeared characteristic of ankylosing spondylitis blood.

The V and J ends lost 3 bases and 0 bases, in that order; junction bases with no gene match: 3. CDR1 is SGDLS, CDR2 YYNGEE, per germline. This CDR3 is 15 amino acids long. TCRdb called the 5' RACE reads again in MiXCR, with one record for every CDR3 protein. Among 150,000 to 200,000 distinct CDR3 sequences listed, around 10% were seen once. This TCR derives from a male donor with ankylosing spondylitis or in good health (not recorded which). Sequenced input: blood, either unsorted or a sorted T cell fraction (not recorded which). The chain carries TRBV9 and TRBJ2-3; 8 bases align to TRBD1. The CDR3 sequence is CASSATGASTDTQYF. CDR3 DNA: TGTGCCAGCAGCGCGACAGGGGCTAGCACAGATACGCAGTATTTT.